These T cell receptor beta chains were read from a single sample in a study of T cell responses to AZD1222 COVID-19 vaccine. TCRdb's copy holds only in-frame clones and misses some; the assay was immunoSEQ multiplex PCR. The data hold 160,000 or so clones, with 92% observed a single time. The material sequenced was peripheral blood, taken on day 0 of MenACWY control vaccination. Every receptor here comes from an adult in good health. Each CDR3 is given with its conserved first and last residue. The D gene is left open where the match is weak. A row's size may be missing; if present it is once, few, many or a size class.

j_call v_call clone_size d_call cdr3_aa cdr3_nt
TRBJ1-4 TRBV5-1 . TRBD1 CASSSRGGNEKLFF TGCGCCAGCAGCTCCAGGGGGGGTAATGAAAAACTGTTTTTT
TRBJ1-2 TRBV5-1 . . CASSLEGGGYTF TGCGCCAGCAGCTTGGAGGGGGGTGGCTACACCTTC
TRBJ2-7 TRBV7-2 once TRBD2 CASSIAGESSYEQYF TGTGCCAGCAGCATAGCGGGAGAGAGCTCCTACGAGCAGTACTTC
TRBJ1-5 TRBV15 . TRBD1 CATKQGLIGNQPQHF TGTGCCACCAAACAGGGGTTGATAGGTAATCAGCCCCAGCATTTT
TRBJ1-3 TRBV20-1 once . CSASRTAISSGNTIYF TGCAGTGCTAGTCGGACAGCTATCTCCTCTGGAAACACCATATATTTT
TRBJ2-2 TRBV7-2 . . CASRVQNTGELFF TGTGCCAGCAGAGTCCAGAACACCGGGGAGCTGTTTTTT
TRBJ2-6 TRBV7-2 . . CASSARGGSVSAGANVLTF TGTGCCAGCAGCGCCCGAGGGGGGTCAGTTTCCGCTGGGGCCAACGTCCTGACTTTC
TRBJ2-4 TRBV19 few TRBD2 CASSMRREGKNIQYF TGTGCCAGTAGTATGAGGCGGGAGGGTAAAAACATTCAGTACTTC
TRBJ1-5 TRBV19 . . CATRGGGTPQHF TGTGCCACCCGGGGTGGGGGCACCCCCCAGCATTTT
TRBJ1-6 TRBV14 . . CASSQAGLPLHF TGTGCCAGCAGCCAAGCCGGGTTACCCCTCCACTTT
TRBJ1-4 TRBV2 . TRBD1 CASLLEEGQGAPIDF TGTGCCAGCCTACTGGAAGAAGGGCAGGGGGCGCCCATTGACTTT
TRBJ1-2 TRBV28 . . CASSLSGGPNYGYTF TGTGCCAGCAGTTTATCCGGGGGCCCCAACTATGGCTACACCTTC
TRBJ2-3 TRBV30 . . CAWSLPHLSGTDTQYF TGTGCCTGGTCCCTACCGCACCTTAGCGGCACAGATACGCAGTATTTT
TRBJ2-5 TRBV6-5 . . CASREGARETQYF TGTGCCAGCAGAGAGGGAGCCAGGGAGACCCAGTACTTC
TRBJ2-5 TRBV7-6 few TRBD2 CASSLRLAGDEETQYF TGTGCCAGCAGCTTAAGACTAGCGGGAGATGAAGAGACCCAGTACTTC
TRBJ2-7 TRBV4-3 . TRBD1 CASSQTTRGRGFSMYF TGCGCCAGCAGCCAGACTACAAGGGGGCGTGGATTTAGCATGTACTTC
TRBJ1-4 TRBV19 . . CATREGEKLFF TGTGCCACCCGGGAAGGGGAAAAACTGTTTTTT
TRBJ1-5 TRBV28 . TRBD1 CASSLHRGSNQPQHF TGTGCCAGCAGTCTACACAGGGGGAGCAATCAGCCCCAGCATTTT
TRBJ1-1 TRBV18 . . CASSPERVNTEAFF TGTGCCAGCTCTCCGGAACGGGTGAACACTGAAGCTTTCTTT
TRBJ1-5 TRBV30 . . CAWSAAANQPQHF TGTGCCTGGAGTGCGGCGGCCAATCAGCCCCAGCATTTT
TRBJ2-1 TRBV5-1 . . CASSLVVRGTGDEQFF TGCGCCAGCAGCTTGGTGGTCAGGGGGACGGGGGATGAGCAGTTCTTC
TRBJ1-2 TRBV4-1 . TRBD1 CASSARDRAINYGYTF TGCGCCAGCAGCGCCCGGGACAGGGCTATTAACTATGGCTACACCTTC
TRBJ1-5 TRBV12-3/TRBV12-4 . . CASSFNGNQPQHF TGTGCCAGCAGTTTCAACGGCAATCAGCCCCAGCATTTT
TRBJ2-2 TRBV19 . . CASQTGGLGRTGELFF TGTGCCAGTCAGACAGGAGGGCTGGGGCGCACCGGGGAGCTGTTTTTT